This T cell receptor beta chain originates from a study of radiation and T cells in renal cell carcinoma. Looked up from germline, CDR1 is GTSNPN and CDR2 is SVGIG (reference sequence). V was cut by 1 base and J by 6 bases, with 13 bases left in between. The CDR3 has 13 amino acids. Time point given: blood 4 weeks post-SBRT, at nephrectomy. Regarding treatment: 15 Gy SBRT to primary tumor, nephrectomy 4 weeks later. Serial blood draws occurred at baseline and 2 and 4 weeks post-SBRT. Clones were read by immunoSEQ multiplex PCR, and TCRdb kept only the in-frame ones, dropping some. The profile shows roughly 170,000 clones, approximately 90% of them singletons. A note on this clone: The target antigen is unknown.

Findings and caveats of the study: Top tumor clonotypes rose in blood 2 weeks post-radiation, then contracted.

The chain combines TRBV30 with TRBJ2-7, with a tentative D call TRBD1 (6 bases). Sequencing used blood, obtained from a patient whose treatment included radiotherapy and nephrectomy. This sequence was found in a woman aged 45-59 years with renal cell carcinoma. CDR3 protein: CAWSDRARFEQYF. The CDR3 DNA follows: TGTGCCTGGAGTGACAGGGCGCGATTCGAGCAGTACTTC.